This TCR beta chain was identified in a study of shared clonotypes between healthy human individuals. Produced via immunoSEQ multiplex PCR; TCRdb's table is partial and in-frame only. This sample carries 2 million to 2.5 million clones, approximately 95% of them seen once, and the ten largest clones take approximately 0.13%. A single count supports this clone. The antigen remains undetermined. Each donor was a Caucasian adult residing in Nashville, Tennessee. CDR1 is MNHEY and CDR2 is SMNVEV in the germline V gene (reference sequence). Losses at the gene ends were 6 bases for V and 2 bases for J; bases not matched to a gene: 6. CDR3 length: 15 amino acids. Study-level results: On the whole, naive subsets had larger estimated richness than memory subsets had. Collection of samples was limited to blood; tissue repertoires likely differ. Measured sharing among donors was expected to vary with sequencing depth.

The chain is built from TRBV27 and TRBJ2-7; 11 bases fit TRBD2. This receptor was obtained from a man aged 18-30 years in good health. The sequenced material came from naive CD4+ T cells sorted from blood. Noted subset: CD45RA+ positively selected. In DNA, the CDR3 is TGTGCCAGCAGGAGGGGACTAGCGGAAACCTACGAGCAGTACTTC. Protein sequence: CASRRGLAETYEQYF.